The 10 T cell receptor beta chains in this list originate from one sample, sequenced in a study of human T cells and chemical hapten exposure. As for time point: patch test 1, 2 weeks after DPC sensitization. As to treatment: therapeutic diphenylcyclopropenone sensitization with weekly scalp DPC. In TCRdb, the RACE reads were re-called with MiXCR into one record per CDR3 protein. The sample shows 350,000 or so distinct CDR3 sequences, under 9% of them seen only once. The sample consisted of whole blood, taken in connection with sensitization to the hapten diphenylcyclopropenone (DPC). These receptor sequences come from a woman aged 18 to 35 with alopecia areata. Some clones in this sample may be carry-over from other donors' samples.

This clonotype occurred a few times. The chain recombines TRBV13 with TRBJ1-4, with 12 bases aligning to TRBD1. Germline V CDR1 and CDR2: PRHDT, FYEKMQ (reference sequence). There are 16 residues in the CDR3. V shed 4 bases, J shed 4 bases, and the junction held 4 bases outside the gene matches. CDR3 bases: TGTGCCAGCAGCTCTAGGGACAGGGGGCTTAATGAAAAACTGTTTTTT. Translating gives CASSSRDRGLNEKLFF.

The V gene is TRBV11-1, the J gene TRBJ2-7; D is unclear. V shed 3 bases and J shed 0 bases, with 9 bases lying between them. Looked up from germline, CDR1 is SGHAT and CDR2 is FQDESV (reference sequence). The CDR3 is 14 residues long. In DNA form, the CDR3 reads TGTGCCAGCAGCTTGACTTCCAGCTCCTACGAGCAGTACTTC. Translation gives CASSLTSSSYEQYF.

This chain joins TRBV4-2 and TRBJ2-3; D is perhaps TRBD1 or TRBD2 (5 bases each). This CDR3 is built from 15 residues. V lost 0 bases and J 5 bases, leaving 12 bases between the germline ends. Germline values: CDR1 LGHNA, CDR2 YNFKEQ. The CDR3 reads CASSQEGRNLDTQYF. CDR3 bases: TGTGCCAGCAGCCAAGAGGGACGAAACTTAGATACGCAGTATTTT.

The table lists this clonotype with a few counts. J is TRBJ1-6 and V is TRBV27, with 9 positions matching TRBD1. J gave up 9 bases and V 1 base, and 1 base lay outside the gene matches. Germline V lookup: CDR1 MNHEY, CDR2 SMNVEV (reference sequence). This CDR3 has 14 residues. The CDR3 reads CASSLLQGASPLHF. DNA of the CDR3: TGTGCCAGCAGTTTATTACAGGGGGCTTCACCCCTCCACTTT.

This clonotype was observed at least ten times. In DNA, the CDR3 is TGTGCCAGCAGCTTAGTACGGGGCCACGAGCAGTACTTC. Translation: CASSLVRGHEQYF. The J gene is TRBJ2-7, the V gene TRBV13, with D tentatively TRBD1 or TRBD2 (5 bases each). The V end lost 1 base, the J end lost 5 bases, and 9 bases lay between the germline ends. CDR3 length equals 13 residues. Germline V CDR1 and CDR2: PRHDT, FYEKMQ (reference sequence).

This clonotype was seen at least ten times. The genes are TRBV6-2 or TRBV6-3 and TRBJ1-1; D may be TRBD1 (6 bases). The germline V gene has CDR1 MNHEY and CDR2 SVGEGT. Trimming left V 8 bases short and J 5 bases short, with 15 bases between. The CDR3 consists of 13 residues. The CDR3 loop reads CASGSSQGTEAFF. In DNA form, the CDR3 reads TGTGCCAGCGGATCCTCCCAGGGGACTGAAGCTTTCTTT.

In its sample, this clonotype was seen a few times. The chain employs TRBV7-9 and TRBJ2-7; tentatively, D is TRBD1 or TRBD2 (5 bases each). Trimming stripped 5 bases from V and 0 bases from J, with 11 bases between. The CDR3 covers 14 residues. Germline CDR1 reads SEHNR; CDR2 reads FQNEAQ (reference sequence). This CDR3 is CASSRDANSYEQYF. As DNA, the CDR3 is TGTGCCAGCAGCCGGGACGCCAACTCCTACGAGCAGTACTTC.

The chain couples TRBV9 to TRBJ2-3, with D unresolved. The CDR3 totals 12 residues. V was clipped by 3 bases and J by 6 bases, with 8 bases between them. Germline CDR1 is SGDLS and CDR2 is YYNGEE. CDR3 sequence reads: CASSAEEDTQYF. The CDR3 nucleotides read TGTGCCAGCAGCGCCGAGGAGGATACGCAGTATTTT.

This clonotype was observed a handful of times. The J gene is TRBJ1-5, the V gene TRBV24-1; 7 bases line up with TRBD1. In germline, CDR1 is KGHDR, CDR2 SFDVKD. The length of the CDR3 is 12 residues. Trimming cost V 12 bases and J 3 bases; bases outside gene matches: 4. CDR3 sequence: CASGQANQPQHF. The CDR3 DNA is TGTGCCTCAGGACAGGCCAATCAGCCCCAGCATTTT.

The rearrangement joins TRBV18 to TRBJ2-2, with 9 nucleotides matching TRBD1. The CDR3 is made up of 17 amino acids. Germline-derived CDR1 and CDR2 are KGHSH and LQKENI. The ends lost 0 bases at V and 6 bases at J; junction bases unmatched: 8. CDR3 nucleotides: TGTGCCAGCTCACCACCGACGGGACAGGGAGACGCCGGGGAGCTGTTTTTT. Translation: CASSPPTGQGDAGELFF.